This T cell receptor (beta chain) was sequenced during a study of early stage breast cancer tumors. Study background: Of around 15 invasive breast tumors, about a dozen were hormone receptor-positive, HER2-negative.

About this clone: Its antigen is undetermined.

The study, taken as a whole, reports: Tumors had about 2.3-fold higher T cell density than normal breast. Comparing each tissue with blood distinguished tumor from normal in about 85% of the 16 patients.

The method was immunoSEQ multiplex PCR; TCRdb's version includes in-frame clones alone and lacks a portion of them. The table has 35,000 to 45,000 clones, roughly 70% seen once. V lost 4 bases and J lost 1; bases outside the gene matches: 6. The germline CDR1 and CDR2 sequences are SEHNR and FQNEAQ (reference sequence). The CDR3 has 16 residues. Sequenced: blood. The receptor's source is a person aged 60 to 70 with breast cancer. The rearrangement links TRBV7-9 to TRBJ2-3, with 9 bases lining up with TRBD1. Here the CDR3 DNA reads TGTGCCAGCAGCTCCGAGTGGGACAGGGGCACAGATACGCAGTATTTT. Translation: CASSSEWDRGTDTQYF.